What follows are 8 T cell receptor beta chains derived from one specimen sequenced in a study of OX40 agonist ivuxolimab in advanced cancers. Sequencing used immunoSEQ multiplex PCR; TCRdb keeps in-frame clones, though not all of them. Among more than 10,000 clones listed, approximately 80% were seen once. The sequenced sample was CD4+ or CD8+ T cells sorted from blood, obtained in a trial of the OX40 agonist ivuxolimab. The source of these receptors is an adult with an advanced solid tumor such as melanoma, head and neck, liver or kidney cancer.

The chain is built from TRBV11-2 and TRBJ2-1; 8 bases map to TRBD1. After removal of 1 base from V and 5 bases from J, the junction contained 4 bases not matched to a gene. Germline CDR1 SGHAT, CDR2 FQNNGV. CDR3 size: 15 residues. The CDR3 bases are TGTGCCAGCAGCTTAGGAGGACAGGGAAACAATGAGCAGTTCTTC. This encodes CASSLGGQGNNEQFF.

The chain employs TRBV9 and TRBJ2-7, with 9 bases identical to TRBD1. CDR3 length: 15 amino acids. After removal of 3 bases from V and 2 bases from J, the junction contained 6 bases not matched to a gene. Germline lookup yields CDR1 SGDLS and CDR2 YYNGEE. This CDR3 reads CASSGDRENPYEQYF. In nucleotides, the CDR3 is TGTGCCAGCAGCGGGGACAGGGAAAACCCCTACGAGCAGTACTTC.

The chain has TRBV6-6 and TRBJ2-5; 9 bases align to TRBD2. This CDR3 is 16 amino acids long. In germline, CDR1 is MNHNY, CDR2 SVGAGI (reference sequence). V lost 2 bases and J lost 5; bases outside the gene matches: 9. CDR3 loop: CASSYRLEAGGETQYF. Here the CDR3 DNA reads TGTGCCAGCAGTTACCGCCTGGAGGCGGGAGGGGAGACCCAGTACTTC.

The genes are TRBV11-2 and TRBJ1-1, with D uncertain. The length of the CDR3 is 14 residues. V dropped 5 bases and J dropped 1 base, with 11 bases sitting between them. Per the germline V gene, CDR1 is SGHAT and CDR2 is FQNNGV. The CDR3 bases are TGTGCCAGCAGCCAAGCCGGCACGAACACTGAAGCTTTCTTT. Translated, it gives CASSQAGTNTEAFF.

This chain uses TRBV7-9 with TRBJ1-5; D may be TRBD1 (6 bases). V lost 0 bases, J lost 3 bases, and 12 bases lay in between. The CDR3 runs to 16 residues. From germline, CDR1 is SEHNR and CDR2 FQNEAQ (reference sequence). The CDR3 sequence: CASSLAGTSPNQPQHF. CDR3 nucleotides: TGTGCCAGCAGCTTAGCGGGGACATCCCCCAATCAGCCCCAGCATTTT.

J is TRBJ2-3 and V is TRBV7-9; TRBD1 agrees at 7 bases. The CDR3 runs 15 residues. The junction had 5 bases not matched to a gene; V was cut back by 3 bases and J by 2 bases. Germline CDR1 is SEHNR and CDR2 is FQNEAQ (reference sequence). CDR3 sequence (DNA): TGTGCCAGCAGCTTTCGGACAGGTAACACAGATACGCAGTATTTT. Amino acids: CASSFRTGNTDTQYF.

The genes are TRBV7-9 and TRBJ1-2; perhaps TRBD1 as D (6 bases). The CDR3 length is 12 residues. Trimming took 3 bases from V and 6 from J, leaving 8 bases between them. Germline assignment: CDR1 SEHNR and CDR2 FQNEAQ (reference sequence). The CDR3 region is CASSLQGNGYTF. In nucleotides, the CDR3 is TGTGCCAGCAGCTTGCAGGGGAATGGCTACACCTTC.

This sequence joins TRBV27 and TRBJ2-1; 9 bases fit TRBD1. The CDR3 is 18 residues long. Trimming at V came to 0 bases and at J to 7 bases, leaving 13 bases not matched to a gene. Germline lookup yields CDR1 MNHEY and CDR2 SMNVEV (reference sequence). CDR3 residues: CASSLSDWGTGWRNEQFF. The CDR3, as DNA: TGTGCCAGCAGTTTATCAGATTGGGGGACAGGGTGGAGGAATGAGCAGTTCTTC.